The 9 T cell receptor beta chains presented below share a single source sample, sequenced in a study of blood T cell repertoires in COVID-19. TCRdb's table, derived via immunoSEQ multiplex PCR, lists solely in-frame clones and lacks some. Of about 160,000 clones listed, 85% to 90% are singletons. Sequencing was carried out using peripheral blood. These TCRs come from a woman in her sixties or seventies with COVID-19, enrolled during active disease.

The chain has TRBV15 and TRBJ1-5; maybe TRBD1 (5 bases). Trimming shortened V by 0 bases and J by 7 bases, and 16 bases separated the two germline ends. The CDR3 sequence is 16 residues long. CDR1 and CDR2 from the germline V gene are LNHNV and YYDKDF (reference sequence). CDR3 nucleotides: TGTGCCACCAGCAGAGATCGAAGGGGAGGTAACCAGCCCCAGCATTTT. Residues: CATSRDRRGGNQPQHF.

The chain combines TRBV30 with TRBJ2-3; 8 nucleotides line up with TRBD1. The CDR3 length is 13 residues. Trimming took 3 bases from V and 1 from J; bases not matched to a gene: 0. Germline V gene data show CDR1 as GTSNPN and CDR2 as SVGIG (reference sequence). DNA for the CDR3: TGTGCCTGGAGGGACAGGGGCACAGATACGCAGTATTTT. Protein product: CAWRDRGTDTQYF.

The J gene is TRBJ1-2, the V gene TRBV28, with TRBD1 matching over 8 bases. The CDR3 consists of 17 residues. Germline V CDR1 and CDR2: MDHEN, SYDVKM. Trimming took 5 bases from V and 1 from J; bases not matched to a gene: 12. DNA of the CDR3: TGTGCCAGCAGTGATACTTCTGTGACAGGGGTTAACTATGGCTACACCTTC. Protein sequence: CASSDTSVTGVNYGYTF.

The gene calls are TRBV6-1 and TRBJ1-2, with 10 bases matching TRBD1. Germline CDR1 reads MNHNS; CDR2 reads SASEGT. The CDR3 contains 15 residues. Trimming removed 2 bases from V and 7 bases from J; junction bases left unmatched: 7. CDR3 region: CASSERTGGPSGYTF. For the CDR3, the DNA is TGTGCCAGCAGTGAACGGACAGGGGGACCTAGTGGCTACACCTTC.

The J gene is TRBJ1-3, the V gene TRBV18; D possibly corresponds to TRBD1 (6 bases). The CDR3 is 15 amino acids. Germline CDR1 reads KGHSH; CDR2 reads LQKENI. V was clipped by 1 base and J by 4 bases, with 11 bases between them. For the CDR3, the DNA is TGTGCCAGCTCACCACAGACGACAGGAGGAAACACCATATATTTT. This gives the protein CASSPQTTGGNTIYF.

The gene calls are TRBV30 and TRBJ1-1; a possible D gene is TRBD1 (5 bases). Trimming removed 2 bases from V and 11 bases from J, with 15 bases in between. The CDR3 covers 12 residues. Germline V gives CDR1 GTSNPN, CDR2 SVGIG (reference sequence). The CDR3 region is CAWSKPQGAAFF. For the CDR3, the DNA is TGTGCCTGGAGTAAACCGCAGGGTGCGGCTTTCTTT.

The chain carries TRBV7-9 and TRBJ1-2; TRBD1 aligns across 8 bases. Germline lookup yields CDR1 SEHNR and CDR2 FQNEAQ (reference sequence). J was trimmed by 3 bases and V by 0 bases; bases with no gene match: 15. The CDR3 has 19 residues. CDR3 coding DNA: TGTGCCAGCAGCTTAGCGCGGTTAGCAGGGGGCTCCCAATACTATGGCTACACCTTC. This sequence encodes CASSLARLAGGSQYYGYTF.

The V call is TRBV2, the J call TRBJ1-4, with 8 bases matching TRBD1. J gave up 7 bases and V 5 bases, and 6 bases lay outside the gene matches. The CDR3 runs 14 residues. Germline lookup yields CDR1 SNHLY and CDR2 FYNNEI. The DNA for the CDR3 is TGTGCCAGCAGTAACCGACAGGGGCCTGAAAAACTGTTTTTT. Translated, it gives CASSNRQGPEKLFF.

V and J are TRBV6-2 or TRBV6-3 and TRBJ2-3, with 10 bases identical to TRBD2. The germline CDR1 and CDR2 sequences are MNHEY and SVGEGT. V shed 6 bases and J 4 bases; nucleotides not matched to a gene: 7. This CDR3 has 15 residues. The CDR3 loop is CASSKAGGGPDTQYF. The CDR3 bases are TGTGCCAGCAGCAAAGCGGGGGGGGGCCCAGATACGCAGTATTTT.